These T cell receptor beta chains were read from a single sample in a study of shared clonotypes between healthy human individuals. Clones were read by immunoSEQ multiplex PCR, and TCRdb kept only the in-frame ones, dropping some. The data contain about 320,000 clones, more than 75% of them singletons. Specimen: memory CD8+ T cells sorted from blood. The receptors come from a young man in good health. Both conserved end residues are part of each CDR3. A D gene is named only where the DNA matches it firmly. Clone sizes are given selectively: once, few, many, or a class where the clone is expanded.

CDR3aa: CASSPTSGSGNEQFF
CDR3nt: TGTGCCAGCAGCCCGACTAGCGGGAGTGGCAATGAGCAGTTCTTC
d_gene: TRBD2
abundance: .
j_gene: TRBJ2-1
v_gene: TRBV7-6

CDR3aa: CASSLAVTDTQYF
CDR3nt: TGTGCCAGCAGCTTGGCAGTCACAGATACGCAGTATTTT
d_gene: .
abundance: .
j_gene: TRBJ2-3
v_gene: TRBV5-8

CDR3aa: CASSTTGRGYEQYF
CDR3nt: TGTGCCAGTAGTACGACGGGCAGGGGTTACGAGCAGTACTTC
d_gene: .
abundance: .
j_gene: TRBJ2-7
v_gene: TRBV19

CDR3aa: CASSLGFSGGLMGNEQFF
CDR3nt: TGTGCCAGCAGCTTAGGTTTTAGCGGAGGTCTAATGGGCAATGAGCAGTTCTTC
d_gene: .
abundance: .
j_gene: TRBJ2-1
v_gene: TRBV7-6

CDR3aa: CASSQVFLAGRELFF
CDR3nt: TGCGCCAGCAGCCAAGTTTTCCTAGCGGGAAGGGAGCTGTTTTTT
d_gene: TRBD2
abundance: .
j_gene: TRBJ2-2
v_gene: TRBV4-3

CDR3aa: CASSLSKGEQYF
CDR3nt: TGTGCCAGCAGCTTAAGCAAGGGCGAGCAGTACTTC
d_gene: .
abundance: .
j_gene: TRBJ2-7
v_gene: TRBV13

CDR3aa: CASSVAASGRYEQYF
CDR3nt: TGTGCCAGCAGCGTAGCAGCTAGCGGAAGATACGAGCAGTACTTC
d_gene: TRBD2
abundance: .
j_gene: TRBJ2-7
v_gene: TRBV9

CDR3aa: CASSLTSGEQYF
CDR3nt: TGTGCCAGCAGCTTAACTAGCGGCGAGCAGTACTTC
d_gene: TRBD2
abundance: .
j_gene: TRBJ2-7
v_gene: TRBV11-2

CDR3aa: CASSLRTSGTSYEQYF
CDR3nt: TGTGCCAGTAGTCTACGGACTAGCGGTACGTCCTACGAGCAGTACTTC
d_gene: TRBD2
abundance: once
j_gene: TRBJ2-7
v_gene: TRBV19

CDR3aa: CASSYQFNEQFF
CDR3nt: TGTGCCAGCAGCTACCAATTCAATGAGCAGTTCTTC
d_gene: .
abundance: .
j_gene: TRBJ2-1
v_gene: TRBV13

CDR3aa: CARVTWEVFGELFF
CDR3nt: TGCGCCAGAGTCACGTGGGAGGTTTTCGGGGAGCTGTTTTTT
d_gene: .
abundance: .
j_gene: TRBJ2-2
v_gene: TRBV4-1

CDR3aa: CASSTGAGTEQYF
CDR3nt: TGTGCCAGCAGCACTGGGGCAGGGACCGAGCAGTACTTC
d_gene: .
abundance: .
j_gene: TRBJ2-7
v_gene: TRBV9

CDR3aa: CASSLDGPPLELFF
CDR3nt: TGTGCCAGCAGCTTAGATGGCCCTCCCCTTGAGCTGTTTTTT
d_gene: .
abundance: .
j_gene: TRBJ2-2
v_gene: TRBV11-2

CDR3aa: CASSPGGGGAYNEQFF
CDR3nt: TGTGCCAGCAGCCCCGGAGGCGGGGGGGCCTACAATGAGCAGTTCTTC
d_gene: TRBD2
abundance: .
j_gene: TRBJ2-1
v_gene: TRBV9

CDR3aa: CASRGEGNEAFF
CDR3nt: TGTGCCAGCAGGGGTGAGGGAAATGAAGCTTTCTTT
d_gene: .
abundance: .
j_gene: TRBJ1-1
v_gene: TRBV28

CDR3aa: CAISERFGTSGIYEQYF
CDR3nt: TGTGCCATCAGTGAGAGGTTCGGGACTAGCGGGATCTACGAGCAGTACTTC
d_gene: TRBD2
abundance: .
j_gene: TRBJ2-7
v_gene: TRBV10-3

CDR3aa: CASSLSLDGNQPQHF
CDR3nt: TGTGCCAGCAGTTTATCGTTGGACGGCAATCAGCCCCAGCATTTT
d_gene: .
abundance: .
j_gene: TRBJ1-5
v_gene: TRBV27

CDR3aa: CASSEDRGGYTF
CDR3nt: TGTGCCAGCAGCGAGGACAGGGGTGGCTACACCTTC
d_gene: TRBD1
abundance: .
j_gene: TRBJ1-2
v_gene: TRBV9